These T cell receptor beta chains were read from a single sample in a study of lymphopenia after photon versus proton radiotherapy. The data were produced by immunoSEQ multiplex PCR, yet TCRdb's version contains in-frame clones alone and is incomplete. Among about 42,000 clones, approximately 80% were seen once, and the ten largest hold under 25%. The sample was peripheral blood, taken from a patient treated with proton-based radiotherapy. The receptors come from a woman aged 70-85 years with pancreatic cancer. Both conserved end residues are part of each CDR3. D genes are given only for firm matches. For some rows the clone size is stated as once, few or many, or as a class when expanded; others skip it.

TRBD2	TRBV19	NA	TRBJ2-1	TGTGCCAGTAGTAGCGGGAGGGGTTTGGGTGAGCAGTTCTTC	CASSSGRGLGEQFF
NA	TRBV9	NA	TRBJ1-5	TGTGCCAGCAGCGCAGGGTTTCAGCCCCAGCATTTT	CASSAGFQPQHF
NA	TRBV6-4	NA	TRBJ1-2	TGTGCCAGCAGTGACCCCTCAACAGGGTCTGGCTACACCTTC	CASSDPSTGSGYTF
TRBD2	TRBV5-6	NA	TRBJ2-7	TGTGCCAGCAGCTTGGTTTTTGGCGGGGGAGGAGGCTACGAGCAGTACTTC	CASSLVFGGGGGYEQYF
NA	TRBV2	NA	TRBJ1-3	TGTGCCAGCAGTGAGTTGACGCCGGACATATATTTT	CASSELTPDIYF
NA	TRBV4-3	few	TRBJ2-7	TGCGCCAGCAGCCAAGGAACAGGGCTCAACGAGCAGTACTTC	CASSQGTGLNEQYF
NA	TRBV10-2	NA	TRBJ2-5	TGCGCCAGCAGTGTGTCACAAGAGACCCAGTACTTC	CASSVSQETQYF
TRBD2	TRBV4-1	NA	TRBJ2-7	TGCGCCAGCAGCCAGGGACTAGCGGGTGTGGACGAGCAGTACTTC	CASSQGLAGVDEQYF
NA	TRBV11-2	once	TRBJ2-1	TGTGCCAGCAGCCACAAAGGGGACTACAATGAGCAGTTCTTC	CASSHKGDYNEQFF
NA	TRBV27	NA	TRBJ1-5	TGTGCCAGCAGGCCCGACATTAGCAATCAGCCCCAGCATTTT	CASRPDISNQPQHF
NA	TRBV7-2	NA	TRBJ1-4	TGTGCCAGCAGCTTAGCAGGTCTGGGTAATGAAAAACTGTTTTTT	CASSLAGLGNEKLFF
NA	TRBV5-1	NA	TRBJ2-1	TGCGCCAGCAGCTTCCCCCAGAGTGGCCACAATGAGCAGTTCTTC	CASSFPQSGHNEQFF
NA	TRBV23-1	NA	TRBJ2-1	TGCGCCAGCAGTCAATCGCTACGGGGCGGGAATGAGCAGTTCTTC	CASSQSLRGGNEQFF
NA	TRBV29-1	once	TRBJ1-2	TGCAGCGTTGAGAAAGAGACAGGCTATGGCTACACCTTC	CSVEKETGYGYTF
TRBD1	TRBV19	NA	TRBJ2-1	TGTGCCAGTAGTATAGGAGTGCGGACAGGGGGCTGGAATGAGCAGTTCTTC	CASSIGVRTGGWNEQFF
NA	TRBV7-2	NA	TRBJ2-7	TGTGCCAGCAGCCCTCCCACGGGAAGGGGAGGCTACGAGCAGTACTTC	CASSPPTGRGGYEQYF
TRBD2	TRBV5-1	NA	TRBJ2-3	TGCGCCAGCAGCCGCGGACTAGCGGGAACAGATACGCAGTATTTT	CASSRGLAGTDTQYF
TRBD2	TRBV27	NA	TRBJ2-7	TGTGCCAGCAGTTTCCTTCTAGCGGGAGGACACGAGCAGTACTTC	CASSFLLAGGHEQYF
NA	TRBV6-1	NA	TRBJ2-2	TGTGCCAGCAGTGAAAGCAGGGTAGGCACCGGGGAGCTGTTTTTT	CASSESRVGTGELFF
NA	TRBV7-2	NA	TRBJ2-7	TGTGCCAGCAGCCTCGGCATGACAGGCTACGAGCAGTACTTC	CASSLGMTGYEQYF
NA	TRBV20-1	once	TRBJ2-5	TGCAGTGCCATGGGGAGGGAGACCCAGTACTTC	CSAMGRETQYF
NA	TRBV11-2	NA	TRBJ2-5	TGTGCCAGCACCCCCACGGGGGACAGTGTGACCCAGTACTTC	CASTPTGDSVTQYF
TRBD2	TRBV5-4	NA	TRBJ2-2	TGTGCCAGCAGTTCCGGGACTAGTTTTGCCGGGGAGCTGTTTTTT	CASSSGTSFAGELFF
NA	TRBV4-3	NA	TRBJ1-2	TGCGCCAGCAGCCAAGAGGGGGGGGGCGCTTGGTCTGGCTACACCTTC	CASSQEGGGAWSGYTF
TRBD1	TRBV28	NA	TRBJ2-1	TGTGCCAGCAGTTTGTCTGACAGGGGTCTGAGAAATGAGCAGTTCTTC	CASSLSDRGLRNEQFF
NA	TRBV7-9	few	TRBJ2-7	TGTGCCAGCAGCCATCCCGGGACACCGTACGAGCAGTACTTC	CASSHPGTPYEQYF
TRBD1	TRBV4-2	few	TRBJ1-4	TGTGCCAGCAGCCAAGATAAGGGGGACAGGGCTACAACTAATGAAAAACTGTTTTTT	CASSQDKGDRATTNEKLFF
TRBD1	TRBV19	few	TRBJ1-6	TGTGCCAGTATGGGACAGGGTGTTTCACCCCTCCACTTT	CASMGQGVSPLHF
NA	TRBV28	NA	TRBJ2-7	TGTGCCAGCAGTTTAACCGGGAGCCACTACGAGCAGTACTTC	CASSLTGSHYEQYF
TRBD2	TRBV11-2	few	TRBJ2-5	TGTGCCAGCAGCTTGCTCGGGACTAGCGGGAGATTGGACCAAGAGACCCAGTACTTC	CASSLLGTSGRLDQETQYF
NA	TRBV30	NA	TRBJ2-7	TGTGCCTGGAGTTGGGGGGCGACCGGGTCCTTCGAGCAGTACTTC	CAWSWGATGSFEQYF
NA	TRBV27	NA	TRBJ2-5	TGTGCCAGCCTCCGGGACGGGAGACAAATTAGCTCGAGGGAGACCCAGTACTTC	CASLRDGRQISSRETQYF
NA	TRBV7-2	NA	TRBJ1-3	TGTGCCAGCAGCTTAGCAACGGGCTCTGGAAACACCATATATTTT	CASSLATGSGNTIYF
NA	TRBV25-1	once	TRBJ1-1	TGTGCAGCGAAGTCTACTGAGGACACTGAAGCTTTCTTT	CAAKSTEDTEAFF
NA	TRBV18	NA	TRBJ2-1	TGTGCCAGCTCACCACCGGGCCGGGCCGATAGCTCCTACAATGAGCAGTTCTTC	CASSPPGRADSSYNEQFF
NA	TRBV27	NA	TRBJ2-7	TGTGCCAGCAGTTTAGGACTCACCTACGAGCAGTACTTC	CASSLGLTYEQYF
NA	TRBV7-8	few	TRBJ1-5	TGTGCCAGCAGCTTATCGCAGGGAGGGTTTCAGCCCCAGCATTTT	CASSLSQGGFQPQHF